These T cell receptor beta chains were read from a single sample in a study of cytotoxic CD8 clonotypes in ibrutinib-treated CLL. Sequencing was performed with immunoSEQ multiplex PCR; in TCRdb, only in-frame clones are kept and a portion is missing. Here the sample spans 140,000 to 150,000 clones, about 70% being singletons. The sequenced sample was PBMCs, obtained after 24 months of ibrutinib treatment. Receptors were obtained from a human donor with chronic lymphocytic leukemia. Each CDR3 is given with its conserved first and last residue. The D gene is left open where the match is weak. Clone size appears in some rows only: once, few, many, or a class for an expanded clone.

d_gene,j_gene,v_gene,len,abundance,CDR3aa,CDR3nt
TRBD1,TRBJ2-7,TRBV28,15,-,CASSLLGQFSYEQYF,TGTGCCAGCAGTTTATTGGGACAGTTTTCCTACGAGCAGTACTTC
-,TRBJ2-5,TRBV10-3,14,-,CAISEFGVWETQYF,TGTGCCATCAGTGAGTTCGGGGTCTGGGAGACCCAGTACTTC
-,TRBJ1-2,TRBV14,13,-,CASTPWGAPGYTF,TGTGCCAGCACCCCTTGGGGGGCCCCGGGCTACACCTTC
-,TRBJ1-5,TRBV4-1,17,-,CASSQEGDSGVNQPQHF,TGCGCCAGCAGCCAAGAGGGTGATAGCGGGGTAAATCAGCCCCAGCATTTT
-,TRBJ2-7,TRBV11-3,12,-,CASSGRPWEQYF,TGTGCCAGCAGCGGACGACCCTGGGAGCAGTACTTC
-,TRBJ2-2,TRBV5-1,14,-,CASSLGQNTGELFF,TGCGCCAGCAGCTTGGGACAGAACACCGGGGAGCTGTTTTTT
-,TRBJ2-7,TRBV27,15,-,CASSLGRLATYEQYF,TGTGCCAGCAGTTTAGGGAGGCTAGCTACCTACGAGCAGTACTTC
TRBD2,TRBJ2-7,TRBV11-1,16,-,CASSLVGKRERYEQYF,TGTGCCAGCAGCTTAGTGGGAAAGCGGGAGAGGTACGAGCAGTACTTC
-,TRBJ2-7,TRBV4-3,15,-,CASSQELSSGYEQYF,TGCGCCAGCAGCCAAGAATTATCATCCGGCTACGAGCAGTACTTC
TRBD2,TRBJ2-7,TRBV30,16,once,CAWTAPGTSGNYEQYF,TGTGCCTGGACCGCCCCCGGGACTAGCGGGAACTACGAGCAGTACTTC
TRBD1,TRBJ2-7,TRBV10-3,14,-,CAISVGTGSYEQYF,TGTGCCATCAGTGTGGGGACAGGGAGCTACGAGCAGTACTTC
-,TRBJ1-3,TRBV6-5,13,-,CASNPDSGNTIYF,TGTGCCAGCAACCCCGACTCTGGAAACACCATATATTTT
TRBD2,TRBJ2-3,TRBV2,17,-,CASSEMASGGAGDTQYF,TGTGCCAGCAGTGAAATGGCTAGCGGGGGGGCAGGGGATACGCAGTATTTT
TRBD2,TRBJ2-3,TRBV4-2,18,-,CASSQDRGTSGSRDTQYF,TGTGCCAGCAGCCAAGATCGGGGGACTAGCGGGAGTAGAGATACGCAGTATTTT
-,TRBJ2-5,TRBV7-9,14,-,CASSPGSGLETQYF,TGTGCCAGCAGCCCGGGGAGTGGGCTAGAGACCCAGTACTTC
-,TRBJ1-5,TRBV19,14,few,CASSIEGGNQPQHF,TGTGCCAGTAGTATAGAAGGCGGTAATCAGCCCCAGCATTTT
TRBD1,TRBJ2-7,TRBV6-5,15,-,CASSYRQGAAYEQYF,TGTGCCAGCAGTTACCGACAGGGGGCTGCCTACGAGCAGTACTTC
TRBD1,TRBJ2-7,TRBV7-2,14,-,CASSPGTGGGEQYF,TGTGCCAGCAGCCCCGGGACAGGGGGAGGGGAGCAGTACTTC
TRBD2,TRBJ2-1,TRBV5-4,15,-,CASSVGGAVGNEQFF,TGTGCCAGCAGCGTCGGGGGGGCAGTTGGGAATGAGCAGTTCTTC
-,TRBJ1-2,TRBV28,12,-,CASSLREVGYTF,TGTGCCAGCAGTTTGAGAGAAGTGGGCTACACCTTC
TRBD2,TRBJ2-3,TRBV7-3,16,-,CASSPLGSGGADTQYF,TGTGCCAGCAGCCCCCTGGGTAGCGGGGGGGCAGATACGCAGTATTTT
-,TRBJ2-2,TRBV29-1,12,-,CSVEAGRGELFF,TGCAGCGTTGAAGCGGGGCGTGGGGAGCTGTTTTTT
TRBD2,TRBJ2-3,TRBV7-9,15,-,CASSLWDYPTDTQYF,TGTGCCAGCAGCTTATGGGACTACCCCACAGATACGCAGTATTTT
TRBD2,TRBJ2-3,TRBV4-2,13,-,CASSQGEGDTQYF,TGTGCCAGCAGCCAAGGGGAGGGCGATACGCAGTATTTT
TRBD2,TRBJ2-2,TRBV7-6,15,-,CASSLESGGAGELFF,TGTGCCAGCAGCTTAGAGTCGGGAGGGGCCGGGGAGCTGTTTTTT